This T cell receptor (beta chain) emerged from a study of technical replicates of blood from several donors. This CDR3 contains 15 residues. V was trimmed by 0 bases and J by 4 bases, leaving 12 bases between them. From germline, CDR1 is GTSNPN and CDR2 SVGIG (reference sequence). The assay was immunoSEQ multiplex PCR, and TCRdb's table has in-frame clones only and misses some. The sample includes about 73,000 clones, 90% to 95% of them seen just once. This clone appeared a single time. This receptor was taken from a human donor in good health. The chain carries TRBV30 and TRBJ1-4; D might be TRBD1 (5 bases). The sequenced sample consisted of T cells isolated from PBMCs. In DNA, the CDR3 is TGTGCCTGGAGTGTGGCGACAGATTATAATGAAAAACTGTTTTTT. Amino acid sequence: CAWSVATDYNEKLFF.